This TCR beta chain came from a study of shared clonotypes between healthy human individuals (dated by TCRdb to the early 2020s). Background for the entire study: Three men and a couple of women, aged 18 to 49 years, made up the cohort. To increase sequencing depth and limit assay-specific biases, TCR repertoire library preparation and sequencing were carried out by different laboratories using diverse techniques. Each donor's leukapheresis produced roughly between roughly 0.85 and 9.5 billion PBMCs. The study deeply sequenced blood TCR repertoires of about five healthy adults to estimate repertoire size and the extent of clonotype sharing between individuals.

Notes on this clone: It has no known antigen specificity. Base qualities were left out, and no much larger clone turns up one base away.

The research as a whole found: Sampling was restricted to blood, and TCR repertoires in tissue are likely to differ from TCR repertoires in blood. Because the study included a small number of donors, the genetic and exposure-history diversity represented was limited. Pairwise subsampling indicated that sequencing depth was expected to affect the degree of clonotype sharing among donors.

Healthy HIV-negative adults with no recently reported acute infections or vaccinations were included as donors. Only Caucasian adults living in Nashville, Tennessee, USA were represented among the donors. For unsorted samples, about 90 million PBMCs were counted and genomic DNA was extracted with the QIAamp DNA Blood Mini kit. After blood collection by leukapheresis, PBMCs were isolated using Ficoll-Histopaque density gradient centrifugation and then cryopreserved in the vapor phase of liquid nitrogen. The CDR3 goes from the cysteine to the phenylalanine over 14 residues. The entry retains the CDR3 DNA only, 42 bases that are in frame from base 1. Cut back by 5 bases and 2 bases, the V and J ends lie 13 bases apart. CDR1 and CDR2, per the germline V gene, are SGHTA and FQGNSA. Using the deep immunoSEQ assay, multiplex PCR amplified TCR CDR3 regions from genomic DNA. Extracted genomic DNA from each cell subset was spread evenly across all wells of several immunoSEQ 96-well plates, with each plate serving as a replicate. For unsorted PBMC, each replicate PCR was loaded with approximately 0.3 ug genomic DNA, equivalent to approximately 33,000 T cell genomes. Unsorted PBMC genomic DNA was sequenced across ten immunoSEQ deep assay plates. The purified libraries were quantified using a Qubit 3.0 fluorometer, sized with a Bioanalyzer 2100, and then quantified again using the KAPA Library Quantification kit. A separate single-read 150-cycle Illumina NextSeq 550 flow cell was used to sequence each immunoSEQ 96-well plate. Concerning the study's data processing: The immunoSEQ output contained only junctional sequences without quality scores, so filtering could not match that applied to full-length reads. To assign V/J genes and CDR3, sequences were annotated using PyIR, a Python wrapper for IgBLAST v1.9, with IMGT germline references. Any read was removed if the V/J assignment was weak (E-value above 1e-6), the CDR3 was missing, or the read contained stop codons, out-of-frame junctions, or ambiguous translated residues. V3J clonotypes were defined by identical inferred V gene, J gene, and CDR3 amino acid sequence. Percentage overlap between repertoires was calculated by dividing the number of shared unique clonotypes by the size of the smaller repertoire. RTK rarefaction, the Chao1 estimator, and Recon v2.1 estimates of unobserved clonotypes were used to assess repertoire richness. TCRdb retrieved this table from immuneACCESS and kept in-frame rearrangements only. Not all clones are present; in checked studies, unresolved V genes account for under half, and no reason is known for the remainder. V and J calls and clone size follow that table, whereas D and trimming were derived from the DNA. This sample is represented by hundreds of thousands of clones; around 78% of them were singletons. The top ten hold approximately 12% of the sample.

Sequencing used PBMCs. Here the chain combines TRBV7-2 and TRBJ2-7; TRBD1 is a weak D gene call, 6 bases matching. The TCR sequence derives from a woman aged 40 to 55 in good health. Some clones in this sample may be carry-over from other donors' samples. The CDR3 in this case is CASSLPTGTYEQYF. Here is the DNA: TGTGCCAGCAGCCTACCGACAGGCACCTACGAGCAGTACTTC. With all but the CDR3 taken from the reference TRBV7-2 and TRBJ2-7 genes, the full variable domain is: GAGVSQSPSNKVTEKGKDVELRCDPISGHTALYWYRQSLGQGLEFLIYFQGNSAPDKSGLPSDRFSAERTGGSVSTLTIQRTQQEDSAVYLCASSLPTGTYEQYFGPGTRLTVT.